Detailed here is one T cell receptor beta chain. Germline lookup yields CDR1 SGHRS and CDR2 YFSETQ. The CDR3 totals 13 residues. V lost 5 bases, J lost 5 bases, and 13 bases lay in between. The data derive from a study of T cell responses to AZD1222 COVID-19 vaccine. The method was immunoSEQ multiplex PCR; TCRdb's version includes in-frame clones alone and lacks a portion of them. The table lists around 150,000 clones, around 94% of them singletons, with roughly 1.3% in the top ten. V gene TRBV5-1 combines with J gene TRBJ1-2; D call uncertain. Specimen: peripheral blood, collected on day 0 of AZD1222 vaccination. The sequence was collected from an adult in good health. This CDR3 reads CASRIDPSYGYTF. DNA for the CDR3: TGCGCCAGCAGGATTGACCCGTCTTATGGCTACACCTTC.